This paragraph reports one T cell receptor beta chain. The CDR3 is made up of 15 amino acids. V lost 5 bases and J 5 bases, leaving 16 bases between the germline ends. CDR1 and CDR2 from the germline V gene are MNHEY and SVGEGT. Clones were read by immunoSEQ multiplex PCR, and TCRdb kept only the in-frame ones, dropping some. The repertoire holds around 300,000 clones, over 70% seen once, with approximately 3% in the top ten. This record comes from a study of blood T cell repertoires in COVID-19. For the study at large: T cells, B-cell-depleted T cells, or PBMCs supplied cDNA or gDNA.

This chain uses TRBV6-2 or TRBV6-3 with TRBJ2-1, with D perhaps matching TRBD2 (5 bases). Sequenced input: peripheral blood. This receptor was obtained from a man between 25 and 39 years old with active or convalescent COVID-19. This chain's CDR3 is CASSKAVPGHNEQFF. CDR3 coding DNA: TGTGCCAGCAGTAAAGCGGTCCCGGGCCACAATGAGCAGTTCTTC.